This TCR beta chain was obtained from a study of early T cells in non-severe SARS-CoV-2 infection. In the study overall: Sequenced bulk RNA came from whole blood that was unsorted, and chains were unpaired.

Germline loops: CDR1 SEHNR, CDR2 FQNEAQ (reference sequence). The CDR3 runs to 15 residues. V shed 5 bases and J shed 7 bases, with 20 bases lying between them. The study's findings and limits: Private and CD4 specificities were missed by VDJdb matching, skewed to anti-spike CD8.

This clonotype has ten or more counts. Its antigen is as yet unknown. Molecules of cDNA were individually given unique molecular identifiers that were attached to them. TCRdb called the 5' RACE reads again in MiXCR, with one record for every CDR3 protein. The sample yields about 70,000 distinct CDR3 sequences, about 5% seen once. The sequencing here drew on whole blood, taken at baseline. This TCR was recovered from an adult who was a healthcare worker with PCR-confirmed SARS-CoV-2 infection or an uninfected control (not recorded which). This chain links TRBV7-9 with TRBJ1-2, with a possible D match to TRBD1 (5 bases). The CDR3 loop is CASSRPDSYVFGYTF. The DNA of the CDR3 is TGTGCCAGCAGCCGCCCCGACAGCTATGTTTTTGGCTACACCTTC.